This section outlines one T cell receptor beta chain sequence together with its context. Its matching antigen is unknown. Assay used: immunoSEQ multiplex PCR; TCRdb lists only in-frame clones, some missing. The table lists about 24,000 clones, roughly 95% of them singletons. The record originates from a study of T cells in tuberculosis. Background on the study: In South Africa, adults with active tuberculosis were compared with IGRA-negative and latently infected IGRA-positive adolescents.

Study observations and caveats: Shorter CDR3-alpha in active tuberculosis partly drove smaller distances. GMM-specific TCRs were nearer to active tuberculosis alpha repertoires, suggesting expansion. Cases with active tuberculosis were adults, while controls were adolescents.

The receptor was isolated from a donor aged 10 to 29 with latent tuberculosis or without tuberculosis infection. Sequencing used PBMCs.

CDR3 residues: CAISPLDRVGSGANVLTF. The CDR3 DNA sequence: TGTGCCATTTCCCCACTGGACAGGGTGGGGTCTGGGGCCAACGTCCTGACTTTC. The chain has TRBV10-3 and TRBJ2-6, with TRBD1 matching over 8 bases. Germline CDR1 ENHRY, CDR2 SYGVKD. The CDR3 is 18 residues long. Unmatched junction bases numbered 14, after V lost 9 bases and J lost 1 base.